This is a list of T cell receptor beta chains from one sample in a study of monozygotic twins with inflammatory bowel disease. TCRdb re-called the 5' RACE reads and gives one entry per CDR3 protein, without DNA. The table lists approximately 330,000 distinct CDR3 sequences. The specimen sequenced was blood. These receptors were collected from a human donor with ulcerative colitis or Crohn's disease, or a healthy co-twin of an affected twin (not recorded which). Both conserved end residues are part of each CDR3. The order of the fields is CDR3 protein, V gene, J gene.

CAFRGSSGNTIYF	TRBV10-3	TRBJ1-3
CASSQQATYEQYF	TRBV6-6	TRBJ2-7
CASSQSGYRTNTGELFF	TRBV5-6	TRBJ2-2
CASSSTPREGYTF	TRBV5-1	TRBJ1-2
CASIREWGGPNEQFF	TRBV5-1	TRBJ2-1
CASSPAGTGPNTEAFF	TRBV7-8	TRBJ1-1
CASSLGVWGTEETQYF	TRBV7-3	TRBJ2-5
CSAFPGTGGNQPQHF	TRBV20-1	TRBJ1-5
CSVGGSYNEQFF	TRBV29-1	TRBJ2-1
CASSPPLGSYNEQFF	TRBV3-1	TRBJ2-1
CASSQDLQRAYEQYF	TRBV14	TRBJ2-7
CASSSRGDEQFF	TRBV7-9	TRBJ2-1
CASSFRDRRYEQYF	TRBV5-6	TRBJ2-7
CASSQGGVEQYF	TRBV4-1	TRBJ2-7
CASSFSSLGRDTQYF	TRBV11-2	TRBJ2-3
CASSERRAPNTEAFF	TRBV2	TRBJ1-1
CASSLGRTGANVLTF	TRBV27	TRBJ2-6